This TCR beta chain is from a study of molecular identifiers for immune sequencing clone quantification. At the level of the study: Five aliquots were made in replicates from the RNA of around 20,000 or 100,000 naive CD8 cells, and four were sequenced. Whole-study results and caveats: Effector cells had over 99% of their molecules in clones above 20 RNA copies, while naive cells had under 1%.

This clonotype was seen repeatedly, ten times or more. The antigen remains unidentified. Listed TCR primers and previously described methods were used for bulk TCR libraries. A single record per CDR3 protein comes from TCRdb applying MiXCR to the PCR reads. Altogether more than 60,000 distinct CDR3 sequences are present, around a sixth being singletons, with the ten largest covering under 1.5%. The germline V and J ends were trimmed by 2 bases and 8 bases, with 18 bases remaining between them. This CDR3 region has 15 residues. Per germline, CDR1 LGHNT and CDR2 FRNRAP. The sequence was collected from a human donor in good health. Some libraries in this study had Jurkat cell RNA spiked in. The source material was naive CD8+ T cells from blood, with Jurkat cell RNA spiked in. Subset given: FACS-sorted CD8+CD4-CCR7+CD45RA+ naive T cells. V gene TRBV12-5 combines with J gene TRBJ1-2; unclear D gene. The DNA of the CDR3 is TGTGCTAGTGGTTTGCCGGAGGACCCAAAGGAAGGCTACACCTTC. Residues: CASGLPEDPKEGYTF.